The TCR beta chain under discussion was sequenced for a study of blood T cell repertoires in COVID-19. Trimming cost V 2 bases and J 7 bases, with 9 bases left between them. Germline CDR1 reads SGHTA; CDR2 reads FQGTGA. This CDR3 spans 12 amino acids. Patients of the Seattle cohort, enrolled during active infection, were followed longitudinally. Authors' methods: Quantification of nucleated cells was approximated via reference gene primer amplification. Produced via immunoSEQ multiplex PCR; TCRdb's table is partial and in-frame only. From that table come the V and J calls and clone size; the DNA was used to work out D and trimming. The sample has around 200,000 clones, 83% seen once; the top ten hold about 1.3%.

The chain is built from TRBV7-3 and TRBJ2-7; perhaps TRBD2 as D (6 bases). Sample: peripheral blood. The source of this sequence is a woman aged 25-40 years with COVID-19, enrolled during active disease. The CDR3 reads CASSLFGGEQYF. The CDR3, as DNA: TGTGCCAGCAGCTTATTCGGGGGAGAGCAGTACTTC.